Following are 13 T cell receptor beta chains from one sample sequenced in a study of blood T cell repertoires in COVID-19. Assay: immunoSEQ multiplex PCR; the TCRdb copy retains only in-frame clones and omits some. This table holds roughly 190,000 clones, around 82% found once. The sequencing input was PBMCs or T cells enriched from blood (not recorded which). These receptors originate from a middle-aged man who had recovered from COVID-19.

V gene TRBV19 combines with J gene TRBJ1-5; D gene uncertain. The CDR3 is 15 residues long. Germline V gives CDR1 LNHDA, CDR2 SQIVND (reference sequence). Trimming took off 5 bases at V and 2 bases at J, with 13 bases between the two ends. CDR3 amino acids: CASSLLFSGNQPQHF. CDR3 coding DNA: TGTGCCAGTAGTCTCCTTTTTTCAGGCAATCAGCCCCAGCATTTT. Variable domain in full (rest from reference TRBV19 and TRBJ1-5): DGGITQSPKYLFRKEGQNVTLSCEQNLNHDAMYWYRQDPGQGLRLIYYSQIVNDFQKGDIAEGYSVSREKKESFPLTVTSAQKNPTAFYLCASSLLFSGNQPQHFGDGTRLSIL.

The chain is built from TRBV11-3 and TRBJ2-5, with D hard to call. Per germline, CDR1 SGHNT and CDR2 YENEEA. Trimming removed 3 bases from V and 5 bases from J, with 13 bases in between. CDR3 length: 14 residues. This CDR3 is CASSFAGLGETQYF. CDR3 DNA: TGTGCCAGCAGCTTTGCTGGGTTGGGCGAGACCCAGTACTTC.

The table lists this clone with a few counts. This sequence joins TRBV30 and TRBJ1-5, with 9 bases fitting TRBD1. Looked up from germline, CDR1 is GTSNPN and CDR2 is SVGIG (reference sequence). The CDR3 runs 14 residues. The V gene end was trimmed by 2 bases and the J gene end by 7 bases; junction bases not matched to a gene: 6. The CDR3 DNA follows: TGTGCCTGGAGTTCCGGGACAGGGTCACAGCCCCAGCATTTT. Translated: CAWSSGTGSQPQHF.

This clone was found a few times. The J gene is TRBJ1-4, the V gene TRBV5-5, with a possible D match to TRBD1 (5 bases). The CDR3 spans 13 residues. Trimming cost V 0 bases and J 10 bases, with 10 bases left between them. Germline-derived CDR1 and CDR2 are SGHKS and YYEKEE (reference sequence). The CDR3 reads CASSLEWGGKLFF. The CDR3 DNA sequence: TGTGCCAGCAGCTTGGAATGGGGGGGAAAACTGTTTTTT. Using reference TRBV5-5 and TRBJ1-4 for the parts outside the CDR3, the full variable domain is DAGVTQSPTHLIKTRGQQVTLRCSPISGHKSVSWYQQVLGQGPQFIFQYYEKEERGRGNFPDRFSARQFPNYSSELNVNALLLGDSALYLCASSLEWGGKLFFGSGTQLSVL.

The genes are TRBV4-3 and TRBJ2-3, with 8 bases aligning to TRBD1. The V and J ends lost 4 bases and 3 bases, in that order; junction bases with no gene match: 6. This CDR3 has 15 residues. CDR1 is LGHNA and CDR2 is YSLEER in the germline V gene. CDR3 sequence reads: CASSPGQGRTDTQYF. Here the CDR3 DNA reads TGCGCCAGCAGCCCAGGACAGGGTAGGACAGATACGCAGTATTTT.

The chain joins TRBV5-1 to TRBJ2-5; the D gene is possibly TRBD2 (6 bases). Trimming cost V 1 base and J 1 base, with 8 bases left between them. Germline assignment: CDR1 SGHRS and CDR2 YFSETQ. This CDR3 is built from 14 residues. CDR3 loop: CASSLRGLQETQYF. CDR3 bases: TGCGCCAGCAGCTTGAGGGGACTCCAAGAGACCCAGTACTTC. Full variable domain (outside the CDR3, taken from reference TRBV5-1 and TRBJ2-5): KAGVTQTPRYLIKTRGQQVTLSCSPISGHRSVSWYQQTPGQGLQFLFEYFSETQRNKGNFPGRFSGRQFSNSRSEMNVSTLELGDSALYLCASSLRGLQETQYFGPGTRLLVL.

The chain recombines TRBV6-2 or TRBV6-3 with TRBJ1-1; a possible D gene is TRBD1 (5 bases). This CDR3 comprises 15 residues. The V end was cut by 5 bases, the J end by 4 bases, with 17 bases between. Germline CDR1 MNHEY, CDR2 SVGEGT. The CDR3 loop reads CASSHTRAAGTEAFF. The CDR3 DNA is TGTGCCAGCAGTCACACCAGGGCCGCAGGCACTGAAGCTTTCTTT.

This clone was observed a handful of times. This chain joins TRBV9 and TRBJ1-6, with D possibly matching TRBD1 (5 bases). Germline V lookup: CDR1 SGDLS, CDR2 YYNGEE. Trimming stripped 0 bases from V and 7 bases from J, with 8 bases between. The CDR3 is 14 amino acids. The CDR3 reads CASSVGDRNSPLHF. CDR3 DNA sequence: TGTGCCAGCAGCGTAGGTGACAGAAATTCACCCCTCCACTTT.

The chain uses TRBV3-1 (or the pseudogene TRBV3-2) and TRBJ1-2, with D uncertain. This CDR3 has 12 residues. In germline, CDR1 is LGHDT, CDR2 YNNKEL (reference sequence). The V and J ends lost 1 base and 7 bases respectively, with 7 bases between them. In DNA, the CDR3 is TGTGCCAGCAGCCAAGCGGGGATTGGCTACACCTTC. It codes for CASSQAGIGYTF.

The gene calls are TRBV28 and TRBJ2-7, with D uncertain. Germline CDR1 reads MDHEN; CDR2 reads SYDVKM. V shed 6 bases and J shed 4 bases, with 16 bases lying between them. This CDR3 contains 14 residues. CDR3 DNA: TGTGCCAGCAGATCGTCAACCACCAGGTACGAGCAGTACTTC. This gives the protein CASRSSTTRYEQYF. Drawing the rest from reference TRBV28 and TRBJ2-7, the complete variable domain is DVKVTQSSRYLVKRTGEKVFLECVQDMDHENMFWYRQDPGLGLRLIYFSYDVKMKEKGDIPEGYSVSREKKERFSLILESASTNQTSMYLCASRSSTTRYEQYFGPGTRLTVT.

The chain carries TRBV2 and TRBJ2-1; 9 positions agree with TRBD2. The CDR3 spans 15 residues. CDR1 is SNHLY, CDR2 FYNNEI, per germline. Trimming at V came to 6 bases and at J to 8 bases, leaving 11 bases not matched to a gene. CDR3 sequence: CASSTGTSTLDEQFF. CDR3 DNA sequence: TGTGCCAGCAGCACCGGGACTAGCACTTTAGATGAGCAGTTCTTC. The variable domain in full, completed from reference TRBV2 and TRBJ2-1, reads EPEVTQTPSHQVTQMGQEVILRCVPISNHLYFYWYRQILGQKVEFLVSFYNNEISEKSEIFDDQFSVERPDGSNFTLKIRSTKLEDSAMYFCASSTGTSTLDEQFFGPGTRLTVL.

This clone has just one count. CDR3 sequence: CASSPQGIPHYEQYF. The CDR3 DNA is TGTGCCAGCAGCCCTCAGGGAATTCCCCACTACGAGCAGTACTTC. The chain couples TRBV9 to TRBJ2-7; D is perhaps TRBD1 (5 bases). V shed 4 bases and J shed 3 bases, with 17 bases lying between them. The length of the CDR3 is 15 residues. Germline V gene lookup returns CDR1 SGDLS and CDR2 YYNGEE.

The CDR3 is CASRPYRGDYGYTF. DNA for the CDR3: TGTGCCAGCAGGCCATACAGGGGGGACTATGGCTACACCTTC. This chain joins TRBV7-2 and TRBJ1-2, with TRBD1 matching 8 bases. Germline assignment: CDR1 SGHTA and CDR2 FQGNSA. V dropped 6 bases and J dropped 3; count of bases not matched to a gene: 6. The CDR3 extends over 14 amino acids. Supplemented by reference TRBV7-2 and TRBJ1-2, the full variable domain reads GAGVSQSPSNKVTEKGKDVELRCDPISGHTALYWYRQSLGQGLEFLIYFQGNSAPDKSGLPSDRFSAERTGGSVSTLTIQRTQQEDSAVYLCASRPYRGDYGYTFGSGTRLTVV.